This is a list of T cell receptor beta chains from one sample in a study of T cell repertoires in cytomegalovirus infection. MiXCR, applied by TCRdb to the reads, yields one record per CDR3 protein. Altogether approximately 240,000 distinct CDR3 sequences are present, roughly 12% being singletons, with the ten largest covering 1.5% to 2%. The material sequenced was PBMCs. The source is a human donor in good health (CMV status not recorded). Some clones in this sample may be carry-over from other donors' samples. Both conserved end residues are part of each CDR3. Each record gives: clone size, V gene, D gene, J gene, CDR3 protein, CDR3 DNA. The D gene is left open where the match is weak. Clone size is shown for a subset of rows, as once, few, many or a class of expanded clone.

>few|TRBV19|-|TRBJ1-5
CASSGFGDSQPQHF
TGTGCCAGTAGTGGATTCGGGGATAGTCAGCCCCAGCATTTT
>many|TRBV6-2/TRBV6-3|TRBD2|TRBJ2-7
CASSYSVLAGNEQYF
TGTGCCAGCAGTTACTCAGTTCTAGCGGGGAACGAGCAGTACTTC
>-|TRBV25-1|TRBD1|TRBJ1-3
CASTPTGRGNTIYF
TGTGCCAGCACTCCGACAGGGAGGGGAAACACCATATATTTT
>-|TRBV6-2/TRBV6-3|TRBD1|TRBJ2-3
CASRLQGRPIETDTQYF
TGTGCCAGCAGGCTACAGGGGCGCCCCATTGAGACAGATACGCAGTATTTT
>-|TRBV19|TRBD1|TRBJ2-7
CASSIGGSTGAKQYF
TGTGCCAGTAGTATAGGAGGAAGCACAGGGGCCAAGCAGTACTTC
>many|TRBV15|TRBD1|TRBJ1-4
CATSRGGQGGTNEKLFF
TGTGCCACCAGCAGAGGTGGACAGGGGGGAACTAATGAAAAACTGTTTTTT
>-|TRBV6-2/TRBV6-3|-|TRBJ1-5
CASSPGGGSYQPQHF
TGTGCCAGCAGCCCCGGCGGGGGCTCCTATCAGCCCCAGCATTTT
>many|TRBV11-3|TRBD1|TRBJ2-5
CASSHGQGQYQETQYF
TGTGCCAGCAGCCATGGACAGGGACAGTACCAAGAGACCCAGTACTTC
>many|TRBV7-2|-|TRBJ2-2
CASSSDTNTGELFF
TGTGCCAGCAGCTCGGACACCAACACCGGGGAGCTGTTTTTT
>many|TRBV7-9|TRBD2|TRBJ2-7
CASSPIVGTSVTYEQYF
TGTGCCAGCAGCCCAATAGTAGGGACTAGCGTTACCTACGAGCAGTACTTC
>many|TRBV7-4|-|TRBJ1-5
CASSWSRGDQPQHF
TGTGCCAGCAGCTGGAGCAGGGGAGATCAGCCCCAGCATTTT
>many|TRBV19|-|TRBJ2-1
CASSITGTHNEQFF
TGTGCCAGTAGTATCACCGGGACACACAATGAGCAGTTCTTC
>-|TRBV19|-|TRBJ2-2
CASSDQGGFGTGELFF
TGTGCCAGTAGTGACCAGGGGGGCTTCGGTACCGGGGAGCTGTTTTTT
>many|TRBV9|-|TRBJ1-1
CASSAGGRNTEAFF
TGTGCCAGCAGCGCGGGGGGCCGGAACACTGAAGCTTTCTTT
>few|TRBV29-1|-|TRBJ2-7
CSVKTYEQYF
TGCAGCGTTAAAACCTACGAGCAGTACTTC
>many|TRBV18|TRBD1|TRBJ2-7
CASSRQGDEQYF
TGTGCCAGCTCACGACAGGGGGACGAGCAGTACTTC
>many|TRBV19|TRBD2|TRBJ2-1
CASTSGMTYNEQFF
TGTGCCAGTACTAGCGGGATGACGTACAATGAGCAGTTCTTC
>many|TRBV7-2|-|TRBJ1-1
CASSLVGIPGEAFF
TGTGCCAGCAGCTTAGTGGGTATTCCAGGTGAAGCTTTCTTT
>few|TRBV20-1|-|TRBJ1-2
CSARDSGTVYGYTF
TGCAGTGCTAGAGATTCCGGGACCGTCTATGGCTACACCTTC
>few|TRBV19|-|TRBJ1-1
CASSIPNRAENTEAFF
TGTGCCAGTAGTATTCCCAACAGGGCCGAGAACACTGAAGCTTTCTTT
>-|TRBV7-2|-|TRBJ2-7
CASSLYSSSYEQYF
TGTGCCAGCAGCTTATACAGCAGCTCCTACGAGCAGTACTTC
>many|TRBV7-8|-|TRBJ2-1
CASFAHDNNEQFF
TGTGCCAGTTTTGCCCATGACAACAATGAGCAGTTCTTC
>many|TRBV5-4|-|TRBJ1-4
CASGGPNEKLFF
TGTGCCAGCGGCGGACCTAATGAAAAACTGTTTTTT
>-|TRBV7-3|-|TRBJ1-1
CASSPGQRPIEAFF
TGTGCCAGCAGCCCAGGACAGCGCCCTATAGAAGCTTTCTTT
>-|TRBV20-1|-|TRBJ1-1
CSARPRNTEAFF
TGCAGTGCTAGGCCCAGGAACACTGAAGCTTTCTTT
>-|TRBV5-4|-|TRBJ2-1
CASRSQGLSYNEQFF
TGTGCCAGCAGGTCACAGGGTCTGTCTTACAATGAGCAGTTCTTC
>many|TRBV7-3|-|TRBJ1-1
CASSFGGRATEAFF
TGTGCCAGCAGCTTCGGGGGGCGCGCCACTGAAGCTTTCTTT
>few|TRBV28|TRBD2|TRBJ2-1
CASSLLVGSGGLHEQFF
TGTGCCAGCAGCCTATTGGTGGGATCGGGAGGGCTACATGAGCAGTTCTTC
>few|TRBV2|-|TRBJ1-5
CASAAEGNQPQHF
TGTGCCAGCGCCGCGGAGGGCAATCAGCCCCAGCATTTT
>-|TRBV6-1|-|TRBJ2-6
CASSEEEGPSGANVLTF
TGTGCCAGCAGTGAAGAAGAGGGACCCTCTGGAGCCAACGTCCTGACTTTC
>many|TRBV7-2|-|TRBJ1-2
CASSPAGTGGYTF
TGTGCCAGCAGCCCCGCAGGGACGGGCGGCTACACCTTC
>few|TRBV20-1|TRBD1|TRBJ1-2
CSAGRTGYGYTF
TGCAGTGCTGGCAGGACAGGCTATGGCTACACCTTC
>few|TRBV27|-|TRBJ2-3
CASRIGLSTDTQYF
TGTGCCAGCAGAATCGGACTCAGCACAGATACGCAGTATTTT
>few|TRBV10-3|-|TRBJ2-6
CAISEGGRSGANVLTF
TGTGCCATCAGTGAGGGGGGCCGCTCTGGGGCCAACGTCCTGACTTTC
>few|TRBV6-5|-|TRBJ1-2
CASSYVEGTGSGYTF
TGTGCCAGCAGTTACGTTGAGGGTACAGGATCTGGCTACACCTTC
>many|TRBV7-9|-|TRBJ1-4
CASSSIERDREKLFF
TGTGCCAGCAGCTCAATAGAAAGGGACCGAGAAAAACTGTTTTTT
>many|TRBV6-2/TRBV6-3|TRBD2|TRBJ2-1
CASTLLAYSEQFF
TGTGCCAGCACCCTACTAGCGTATAGTGAGCAGTTCTTC
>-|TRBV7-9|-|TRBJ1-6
CASSRLYNSPLHF
TGTGCCAGCAGCCGCTTGTATAATTCACCCCTCCACTTT
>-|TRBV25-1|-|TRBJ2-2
CASSEFGKTGELFF
TGTGCCAGCAGTGAATTTGGAAAAACCGGGGAGCTGTTTTTT
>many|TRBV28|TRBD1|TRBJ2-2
CASSLLDRGTGELFF
TGTGCCAGCAGTTTATTGGACAGGGGCACCGGGGAGCTGTTTTTT
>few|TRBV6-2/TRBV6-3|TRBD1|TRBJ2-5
CASSYSTGQGVRYQETQYF
TGTGCCAGCAGTTACTCGACGGGACAGGGGGTCCGGTACCAAGAGACCCAGTACTTC
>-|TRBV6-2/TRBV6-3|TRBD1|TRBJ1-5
CASSYLWDRGTINQPQHF
TGTGCCAGCAGTTACCTTTGGGACAGGGGGACCATCAATCAGCCCCAGCATTTT
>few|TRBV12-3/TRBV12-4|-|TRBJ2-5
CASSRIGIQETQYF
TGTGCCAGCAGTCGAATCGGGATACAAGAGACCCAGTACTTC
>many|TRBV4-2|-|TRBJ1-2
CASSQDYGYTF
TGTGCCAGCAGCCAAGACTATGGCTACACCTTC
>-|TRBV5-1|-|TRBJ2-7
CASTLDRSNYEQYF
TGCGCCAGCACTTTAGACAGGTCCAACTACGAGCAGTACTTC
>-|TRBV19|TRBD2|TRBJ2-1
CATGLAGGGEQFF
TGTGCCACCGGACTAGCGGGAGGAGGAGAGCAGTTCTTC